These T cell receptor beta chains were read from a single sample in a study of blood T cell repertoires in COVID-19. Only in-frame clones appear in the TCRdb table, and some are missing; sequencing was by immunoSEQ multiplex PCR. The sample consists of 210,000 or so clones, about 86% of them appearing once. Sequenced: PBMCs or T cells enriched from blood (not recorded which). The receptor set was obtained from a woman between 45 and 60 years old with acute COVID-19. Each CDR3 is given without its conserved first and last residue.

TRBJ1-2,TRBV10-3,AISEGTGGGYT
TRBJ2-3,TRBV18,ASSPTSGGASSPDTQY
TRBJ2-7,TRBV6-2/TRBV6-3,ASSYLGQGAYEQY
TRBJ1-5,TRBV19,ASSRSDRGDSNQPQH
TRBJ1-1,TRBV7-8,ASSLGTGTVKAF
TRBJ2-7,TRBV12-5,ASALGQGSPEIRLRY
TRBJ2-3,TRBV7-9,ASSFGGNTDTQY
TRBJ2-2,TRBV2,ASNDRLNTGELF
TRBJ2-1,TRBV7-8,ASSRGARRGNHDSSYNEQF
TRBJ2-2,TRBV18,ASSPPPWTGGNTGELF
TRBJ2-5,TRBV29-1,SVEIASGGETQY
TRBJ2-7,TRBV10-3,ATSSLRTGESEQY
TRBJ1-4,TRBV11-2,ASSFSGVATNEKLF
TRBJ2-7,TRBV28,ASTPRGATNRDQTYEQY
TRBJ2-2,TRBV10-3,AISPPAGGPFPGELF
TRBJ1-4,TRBV28,ASSGAGATNEKLF
TRBJ1-2,TRBV4-1,ASSQEQGAWYGYT
TRBJ1-2,TRBV28,ASSFTSSTYGYT
TRBJ1-3,TRBV5-1,ASSSGATSGNTIY
TRBJ1-4,TRBV15,ATSRYREGLSELF
TRBJ2-7,TRBV28,ASSFITESYEQY
TRBJ1-1,TRBV5-4,AGREALMNTEAF
TRBJ2-2,TRBV29-1,SVEDPGHNTGELF
TRBJ2-2,TRBV27,ASRIQGARLGELF
TRBJ2-1,TRBV19,ASSIDHGTLAYNEQF
TRBJ1-6,TRBV7-2,ASSPGTGSYNSPLH
TRBJ1-6,TRBV5-4,ASSRGQSGLSPLH
TRBJ2-7,TRBV6-2/TRBV6-3,ASSYSRYEQY
TRBJ1-2,TRBV2,AISGESGYGYT
TRBJ1-4,TRBV16,ASSQSGRGNEKLF
TRBJ2-3,TRBV28,ASKRGGTDTQY
TRBJ2-7,TRBV4-2,ASSRQGVGYEQY
TRBJ1-6,TRBV10-3,AISEGTGDNSPLH
TRBJ2-3,TRBV6-5,ASSYSSHGTDTQY
TRBJ2-7,TRBV5-5,ASSFASYEQY
TRBJ2-7,TRBV21-1,ASSKTQGLNYEQY
TRBJ1-4,TRBV5-4,ASSLQTGKSATNEKLF